This record concerns one T cell receptor beta chain sequence. The CDR3 has 15 amino acids. V dropped 5 bases and J dropped 0 bases, with 10 bases sitting between them. Germline V gives CDR1 SEHNR, CDR2 FQNEAQ (reference sequence). The data belong to a study of blood T cell repertoires in COVID-19. Method: immunoSEQ multiplex PCR; TCRdb's copy keeps in-frame clones and lacks some. The sample includes roughly 180,000 clones, around 82% seen only once; the top ten take 6.9%. Sequencing used peripheral blood. This chain links TRBV7-9 with TRBJ1-4; D is unresolved. The TCR sequence derives from an elderly man with COVID-19, enrolled during active disease. CDR3 DNA sequence: TGTGCCAGCAGCAGCCAACTTGCAACTAATGAAAAACTGTTTTTT. Residues: CASSSQLATNEKLFF. Variable domain in full (rest from reference TRBV7-9 and TRBJ1-4): DTGVSQNPRHKITKRGQNVTFRCDPISEHNRLYWYRQTLGQGPEFLTYFQNEAQLEKSRLLSDRFSAERPKGSFSTLEIQRTEQGDSAMYLCASSSQLATNEKLFFGSGTQLSVL.